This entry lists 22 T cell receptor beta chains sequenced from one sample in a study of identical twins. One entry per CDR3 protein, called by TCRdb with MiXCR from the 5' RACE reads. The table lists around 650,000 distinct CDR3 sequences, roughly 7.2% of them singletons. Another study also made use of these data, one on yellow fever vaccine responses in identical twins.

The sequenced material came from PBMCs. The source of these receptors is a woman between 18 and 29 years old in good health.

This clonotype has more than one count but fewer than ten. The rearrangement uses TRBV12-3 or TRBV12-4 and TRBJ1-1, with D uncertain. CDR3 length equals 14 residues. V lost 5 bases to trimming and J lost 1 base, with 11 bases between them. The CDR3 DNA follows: TGTGCCAGCAGTGCATATACAAGGAACACTGAAGCTTTCTTT. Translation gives CASSAYTRNTEAFF.

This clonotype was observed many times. The CDR3 here is CASSSDFYGYTF. CDR3 sequence (DNA): TGTGCCAGCAGTTCGGACTTCTATGGCTACACCTTC. The V call is TRBV12-3 or TRBV12-4, the J call TRBJ1-2; no firm D call. The ends were cut back, 4 bases at V and 4 bases at J, with 7 bases in the middle. The CDR3 extends over 12 amino acids.

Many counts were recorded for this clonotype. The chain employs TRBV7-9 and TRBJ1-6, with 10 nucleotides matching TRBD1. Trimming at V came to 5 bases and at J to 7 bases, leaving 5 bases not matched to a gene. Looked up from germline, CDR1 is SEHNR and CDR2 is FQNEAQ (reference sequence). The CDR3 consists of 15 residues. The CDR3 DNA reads TGTGCCAGCAGCCGCGGACAGGGGGGCAATTCACCCCTCCACTTT. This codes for CASSRGQGGNSPLHF.

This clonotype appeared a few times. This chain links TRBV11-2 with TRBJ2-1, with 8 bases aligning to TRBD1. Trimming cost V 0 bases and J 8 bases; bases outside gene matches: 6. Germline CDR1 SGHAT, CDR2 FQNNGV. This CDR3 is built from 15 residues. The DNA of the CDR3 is TGTGCCAGCAGCTTAGATCAGGGCAGGGGGCATGAGCAGTTCTTC. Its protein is CASSLDQGRGHEQFF.

The CDR3: CSARGQTNSPLHF. The CDR3 DNA follows: TGCAGTGCTCGCGGACAGACTAATTCACCCCTCCACTTT. The chain joins TRBV20-1 to TRBJ1-6, with a tentative D call TRBD1 (6 bases). This CDR3 has 13 residues. Germline CDR1 reads DFQATT; CDR2 reads SNEGSKA (reference sequence). V gave up 5 bases and J gave up 6 bases, with 11 bases separating them.

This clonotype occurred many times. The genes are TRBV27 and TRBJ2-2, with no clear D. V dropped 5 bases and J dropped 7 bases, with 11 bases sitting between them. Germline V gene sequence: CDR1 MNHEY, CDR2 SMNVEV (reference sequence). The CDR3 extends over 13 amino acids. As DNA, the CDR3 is TGTGCCAGCAGTCCCTCTGGCTTCGGGGAGCTGTTTTTT. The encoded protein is CASSPSGFGELFF.

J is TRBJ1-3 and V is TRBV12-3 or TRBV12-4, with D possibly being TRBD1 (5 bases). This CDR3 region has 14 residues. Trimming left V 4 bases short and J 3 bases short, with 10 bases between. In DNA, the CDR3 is TGTGCCAGCAGTTCAGGGCTATTTGGAAACACCATATATTTT. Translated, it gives CASSSGLFGNTIYF.

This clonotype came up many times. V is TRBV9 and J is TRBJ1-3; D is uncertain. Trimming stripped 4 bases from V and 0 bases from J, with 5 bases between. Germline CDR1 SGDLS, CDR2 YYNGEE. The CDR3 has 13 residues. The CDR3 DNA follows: TGTGCCAGCAGCTCTAGCTCTGGAAACACCATATATTTT. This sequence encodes CASSSSSGNTIYF.

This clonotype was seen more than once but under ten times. The CDR3 bases are TGTGCCAGTAGTATCGGGGGCGAGCAGTACTTC. Its protein product is CASSIGGEQYF. This chain joins TRBV19 and TRBJ2-7; tentative D call: TRBD2 (6 bases). Trimming shortened V by 3 bases and J by 6 bases, and 6 bases separated the two germline ends. The CDR3 extends over 11 amino acids. In germline, CDR1 is LNHDA, CDR2 SQIVND (reference sequence).

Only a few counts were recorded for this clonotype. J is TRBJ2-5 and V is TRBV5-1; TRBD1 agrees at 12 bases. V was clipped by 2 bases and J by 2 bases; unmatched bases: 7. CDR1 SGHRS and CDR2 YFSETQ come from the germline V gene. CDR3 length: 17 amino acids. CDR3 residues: CASSFPGQGAWQETQYF. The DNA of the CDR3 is TGCGCCAGCAGCTTCCCGGGACAGGGGGCTTGGCAAGAGACCCAGTACTTC. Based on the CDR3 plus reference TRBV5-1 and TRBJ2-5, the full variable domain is KAGVTQTPRYLIKTRGQQVTLSCSPISGHRSVSWYQQTPGQGLQFLFEYFSETQRNKGNFPGRFSGRQFSNSRSEMNVSTLELGDSALYLCASSFPGQGAWQETQYFGPGTRLLVL.

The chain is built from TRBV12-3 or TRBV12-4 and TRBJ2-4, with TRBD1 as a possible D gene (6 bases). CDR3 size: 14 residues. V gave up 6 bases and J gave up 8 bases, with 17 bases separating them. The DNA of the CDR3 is TGTGCCAGCAGGCCTGTTACAGGGTTGGACATTCAGTACTTC. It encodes CASRPVTGLDIQYF.

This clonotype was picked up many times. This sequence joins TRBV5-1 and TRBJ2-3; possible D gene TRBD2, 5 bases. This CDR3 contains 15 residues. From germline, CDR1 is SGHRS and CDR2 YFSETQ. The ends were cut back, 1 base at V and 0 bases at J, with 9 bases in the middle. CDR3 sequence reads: CASSLKGVSTDTQYF. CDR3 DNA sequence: TGCGCCAGCAGCTTGAAGGGAGTCAGCACAGATACGCAGTATTTT.

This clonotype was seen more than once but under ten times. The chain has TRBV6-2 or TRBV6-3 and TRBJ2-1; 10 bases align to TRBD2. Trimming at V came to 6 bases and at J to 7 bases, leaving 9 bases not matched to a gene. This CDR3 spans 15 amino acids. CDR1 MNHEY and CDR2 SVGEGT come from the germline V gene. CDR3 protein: CASRESGGAGNEQFF. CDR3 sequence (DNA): TGTGCCAGCAGAGAAAGCGGGGGGGCCGGGAATGAGCAGTTCTTC.

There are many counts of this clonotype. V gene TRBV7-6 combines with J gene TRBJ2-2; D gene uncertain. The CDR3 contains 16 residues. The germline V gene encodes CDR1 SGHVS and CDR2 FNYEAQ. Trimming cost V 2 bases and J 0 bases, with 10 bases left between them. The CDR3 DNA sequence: TGTGCCAGCAGCTTATCCTCAGGACCGAACACCGGGGAGCTGTTTTTT. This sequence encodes CASSLSSGPNTGELFF.

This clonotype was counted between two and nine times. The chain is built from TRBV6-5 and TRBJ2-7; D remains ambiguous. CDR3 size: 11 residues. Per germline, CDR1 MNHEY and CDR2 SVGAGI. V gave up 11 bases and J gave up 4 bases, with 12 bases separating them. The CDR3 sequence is CAQCTRYEQYV. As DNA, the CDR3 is TGTGCCCAGTGTACGAGGTACGAGCAGTACGTC.

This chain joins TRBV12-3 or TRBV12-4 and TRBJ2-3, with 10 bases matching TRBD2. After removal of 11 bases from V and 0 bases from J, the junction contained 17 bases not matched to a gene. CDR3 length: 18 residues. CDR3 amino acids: CAFSKRTSGQSSTDTQYF. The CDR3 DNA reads TGTGCCTTCAGTAAACGGACTAGCGGACAATCTAGCACAGATACGCAGTATTTT.

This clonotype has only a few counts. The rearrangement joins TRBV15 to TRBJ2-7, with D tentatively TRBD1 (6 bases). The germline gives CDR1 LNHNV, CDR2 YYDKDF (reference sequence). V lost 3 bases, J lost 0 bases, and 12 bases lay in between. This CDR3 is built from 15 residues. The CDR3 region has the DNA TGTGCCACCAGCAGCACAGGGAAACCCTCCTACGAGCAGTACTTC. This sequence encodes CATSSTGKPSYEQYF. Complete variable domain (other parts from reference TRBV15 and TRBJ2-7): DAMVIQNPRYQVTQFGKPVTLSCSQTLNHNVMYWYQQKSSQAPKLLFHYYDKDFNNEADTPDNFQSRRPNTSFCFLDIRSPGLGDTAMYLCATSSTGKPSYEQYFGPGTRLTVT.

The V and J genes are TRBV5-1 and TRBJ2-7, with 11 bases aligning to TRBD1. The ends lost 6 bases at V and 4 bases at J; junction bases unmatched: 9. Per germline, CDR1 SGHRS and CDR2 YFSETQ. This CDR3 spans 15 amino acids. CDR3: CASTLRTGGGYEQYF. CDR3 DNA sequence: TGCGCCAGCACCCTCCGGACAGGGGGCGGATACGAGCAGTACTTC.

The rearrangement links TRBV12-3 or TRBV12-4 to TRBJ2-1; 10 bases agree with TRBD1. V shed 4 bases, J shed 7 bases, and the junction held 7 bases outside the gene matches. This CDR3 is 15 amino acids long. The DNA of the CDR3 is TGTGCCAGCAGTTCCCTCGGGACAGGGGTTAATGAGCAGTTCTTC. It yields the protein CASSSLGTGVNEQFF.

This chain's CDR3 is CSARGQFSYEQYV. CDR3 sequence (DNA): TGCAGTGCTAGAGGACAGTTCTCCTACGAGCAGTACGTC. The V gene is TRBV20-1, the J gene TRBJ2-7; D may be TRBD1 (5 bases). Germline values: CDR1 DFQATT, CDR2 SNEGSKA (reference sequence). The CDR3 is 13 amino acids. V was trimmed by 1 base and J by 0 bases, leaving 7 bases between them.

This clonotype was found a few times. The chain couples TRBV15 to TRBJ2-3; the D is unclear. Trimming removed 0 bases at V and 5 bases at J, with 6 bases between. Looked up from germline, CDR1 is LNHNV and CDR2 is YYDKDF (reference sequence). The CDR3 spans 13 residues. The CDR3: CATSREGGDTQYF. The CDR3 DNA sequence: TGTGCCACCAGCAGAGAGGGCGGAGATACGCAGTATTTT.

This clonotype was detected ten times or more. This CDR3 reads CASSLELGGTEAFF. CDR3 coding DNA: TGTGCCAGCAGCTTAGAGTTGGGGGGAACTGAAGCTTTCTTT. V is TRBV7-9 and J is TRBJ1-1; a possible D gene is TRBD1 (5 bases). Deletions cut 1 base from V and 5 bases from J, with 11 bases between. Germline V CDR1 and CDR2: SEHNR, FQNEAQ (reference sequence). This CDR3 spans 14 amino acids.